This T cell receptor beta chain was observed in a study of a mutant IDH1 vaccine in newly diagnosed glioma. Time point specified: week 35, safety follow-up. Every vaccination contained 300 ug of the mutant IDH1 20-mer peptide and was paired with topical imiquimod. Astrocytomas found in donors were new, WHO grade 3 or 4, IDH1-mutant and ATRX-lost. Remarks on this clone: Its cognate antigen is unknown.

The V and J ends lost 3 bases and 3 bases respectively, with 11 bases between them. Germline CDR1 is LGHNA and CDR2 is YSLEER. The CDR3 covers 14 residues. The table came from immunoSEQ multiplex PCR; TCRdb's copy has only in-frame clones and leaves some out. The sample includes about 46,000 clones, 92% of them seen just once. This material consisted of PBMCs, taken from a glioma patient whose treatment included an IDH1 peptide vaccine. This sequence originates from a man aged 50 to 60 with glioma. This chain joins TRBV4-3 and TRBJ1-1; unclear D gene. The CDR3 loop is CASSQAPRDTEAFF. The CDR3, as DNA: TGCGCCAGCAGCCAGGCCCCTCGGGACACTGAAGCTTTCTTT.